Each of the 20 T cell receptor beta chains below was sequenced from the same sample in a study of human T cells and chemical hapten exposure. Time point meaning: patch test 2, 6 weeks after DPC sensitization. Treatment denoted: therapeutic diphenylcyclopropenone sensitization with weekly scalp DPC. MiXCR, applied by TCRdb to the RACE reads, yields one record per CDR3 protein. The sample carries around 82,000 distinct CDR3 sequences, 6.6% recorded once. Here the sequenced sample was whole blood, taken in connection with sensitization to the hapten diphenylcyclopropenone (DPC). These receptors were taken from a woman aged 25 to 39 with alopecia areata. Some clones in this sample may be carry-over from other donors' samples.

Note on this clonotype: An end of the junction differs from the germline gene, which may be a read error. The chain uses TRBV7-9 and TRBJ1-5, with D unresolved. This CDR3 spans 13 amino acids. The germline CDR1 and CDR2 sequences are SEHNR and FQNEAQ (reference sequence). CDR3 nucleotide sequence: TGTGCCAGCAGCTTAGTCGAAGCTCAGCCCCAGGATTTT. It yields the protein CASSLVEAQPQDF. Together with reference TRBV7-9 and TRBJ1-5, the CDR3 gives the full variable domain: DTGVSQNPRHKITKRGQNVTFRCDPISEHNRLYWYRQTLGQGPEFLTYFQNEAQLEKSRLLSDRFSAERPKGSFSTLEIQRTEQGDSAMYLCASSLVEAQPQDFGDGTRLSIL.

In its sample, this clonotype was seen many times. The rearrangement joins TRBV2 to TRBJ1-5; D call uncertain. Germline assignment: CDR1 SNHLY and CDR2 FYNNEI. Trimming took off 6 bases at V and 0 bases at J, with 9 bases between the two ends. The CDR3 contains 14 residues. Written as DNA, the CDR3 is TGTGCCAGCAGAGCTCAGATTAGCAATCAGCCCCAGCATTTT. Translation gives CASRAQISNQPQHF.

This clonotype was found a few times. This rearrangement joins TRBV20-1 to TRBJ1-3; D is ambiguous. The CDR3 contains 12 residues. Germline loops: CDR1 DFQATT, CDR2 SNEGSKA (reference sequence). Trimming shortened V by 0 bases and J by 4 bases, and 4 bases separated the two germline ends. DNA for the CDR3: TGCAGTGCTAGAGATGACGGAAACACCATATATTTT. Residues: CSARDDGNTIYF.

This clonotype came up a few times. The rearrangement uses TRBV12-3 or TRBV12-4 and TRBJ2-3; 9 bases map to TRBD2. Trimming removed 4 bases from V and 4 bases from J; junction bases left unmatched: 9. This CDR3 has 16 residues. The chain's CDR3 is CASSSSGTSWADTQYF. DNA for the CDR3: TGTGCCAGCAGTTCATCGGGGACTAGCTGGGCAGATACGCAGTATTTT.

This clonotype has just a few counts. This chain links TRBV3-1 with TRBJ1-1, with TRBD1 identical over 8 bases. V lost 0 bases, J lost 11 bases, and 2 bases stayed unmatched. Per the germline V gene, CDR1 is LGHDT and CDR2 is YNNKEL (reference sequence). This CDR3 spans 12 amino acids. As DNA, the CDR3 is TGTGCCAGCAGCCAAGAGGACAGGGACGCTTTCTTT. Translating it yields CASSQEDRDAFF.

The V gene is TRBV10-3, the J gene TRBJ1-1; 9 nucleotides match TRBD1. The CDR3 spans 16 residues. Looked up from germline, CDR1 is ENHRY and CDR2 is SYGVKD. V lost 0 bases to trimming and J lost 1 base; unmatched junction nucleotides: 3. DNA of the CDR3: TGTGCCATCAGTGAGTCGTACAGGGGGCGGAACACTGAAGCTTTCTTT. Translated, it gives CAISESYRGRNTEAFF.

The rearrangement links TRBV12-3 or TRBV12-4 to TRBJ1-1, with D maybe TRBD1 (5 bases). This CDR3 region has 17 residues. Trimming removed 2 bases from V and 7 bases from J, with 23 bases in between. CDR3 coding DNA: TGTGCCAGCAGTTTAAACCCCCCACACGGGGCACCATTTGAAGCTTTCTTT. Its protein product is CASSLNPPHGAPFEAFF.

A remark on this clonotype: This could be a read error, since a much larger clone is one nucleotide away. This chain links TRBV20-1 with TRBJ1-5, with D perhaps matching TRBD1 (6 bases). CDR1 DFQATT and CDR2 SNEGSKA come from the germline V gene (reference sequence). The V end was cut by 5 bases, the J end by 7 bases, with 15 bases between. This CDR3 contains 13 residues. The CDR3, as DNA: TGCAGTGCTGGAAGGGGGGACTTCCAGCCCCAGCATTTT. Translation gives CSAGRGDFQPQHF.

This clonotype has ten or more counts. This chain links TRBV12-3 or TRBV12-4 with TRBJ2-2; TRBD2 matches 12 bases. The V segment lost 2 bases and the J segment 3 bases; nucleotides outside the gene matches: 4. The CDR3 is 17 amino acids. CDR3 bases: TGTGCCAGCAGTTTACCTAGCGGGGGGGTAGACACCGGGGAGCTGTTTTTT. It specifies CASSLPSGGVDTGELFF.

This clonotype was found many times. V gene TRBV6-5 combines with J gene TRBJ1-6, with 8 bases matching TRBD1. Per germline, CDR1 MNHEY and CDR2 SVGAGI. After removal of 6 bases from V and 8 bases from J, the junction contained 6 bases not matched to a gene. The CDR3 loop spans 14 amino acids. The CDR3: CASSLDRGYSPLHF. In nucleotides, the CDR3 is TGTGCCAGCAGCTTAGACAGGGGTTATTCACCCCTCCACTTT.

With regard to this clonotype: A read error may account for a junction end that differs from germline. The chain joins TRBV5-4 to TRBJ1-1; D gene unclear. The CDR3 loop spans 15 amino acids. The germline V gene has CDR1 SGHNT and CDR2 YYREEE (reference sequence). The CDR3, as DNA: TGTGCCGGCAGCTCTGGATTACTAATAGGAGCTGAAGCTTTCTTT. Its translation is CAGSSGLLIGAEAFF.

This clonotype appeared many times. J is TRBJ2-3 and V is TRBV20-1; 7 bases align to TRBD2. The CDR3 totals 15 residues. The germline V gene has CDR1 DFQATT and CDR2 SNEGSKA (reference sequence). The trim removed 8 bases at V and 4 bases at J, leaving 15 bases unmatched. CDR3 region: CSPGGSGAGADTQYF. In DNA form, the CDR3 reads TGCAGTCCGGGTGGGAGCGGGGCCGGGGCAGATACGCAGTATTTT.

With regard to this clonotype: A much larger clone sits a single nucleotide away, making a read error possible. This chain connects TRBV6-5 to TRBJ1-4; D not certain. The CDR3 runs 15 residues. Germline loops: CDR1 MNHEY, CDR2 SVGAGI. The CDR3 reads CVSSRGGATNEKLFF. The CDR3 DNA reads TGTGTCAGCAGCCGTGGAGGTGCAACTAATGAAAAACTGTTTTTT.

The V and J genes are TRBV10-3 and TRBJ2-2; 11 nucleotides line up with TRBD1. CDR3 length: 15 amino acids. CDR1 and CDR2 from the germline V gene are ENHRY and SYGVKD. V shed 7 bases, J shed 5 bases, and the junction held 6 bases outside the gene matches. CDR3 sequence reads: CAITPGQGATGELFF. The CDR3 coding sequence is TGTGCCATCACCCCTGGACAGGGGGCAACCGGGGAGCTGTTTTTT.

This clonotype was recorded at least ten times. This rearrangement joins TRBV25-1 to TRBJ1-4, with D unresolved. Trimming took off 8 bases at V and 8 bases at J, with 12 bases between the two ends. Germline-derived CDR1 and CDR2 are MGHDK and SYGVNS. The CDR3 runs 12 residues. CDR3 in amino acids: CASGRRGEKLFF. The DNA for the CDR3 is TGTGCCAGCGGTCGCCGAGGGGAAAAACTGTTTTTT.

The chain uses TRBV11-2 and TRBJ1-1; tentatively, D is TRBD1 (5 bases). The CDR3 sequence is 14 residues long. From germline, CDR1 is SGHAT and CDR2 FQNNGV. V gave up 0 bases and J gave up 7 bases, with 12 bases separating them. The CDR3, as DNA: TGTGCCAGCAGCTTAGATGGGGGGTATGGTGAAGCTTTCTTT. Amino acids: CASSLDGGYGEAFF.

The chain joins TRBV24-1 to TRBJ2-5; the D is unclear. Germline lookup yields CDR1 KGHDR and CDR2 SFDVKD. V lost 4 bases, J lost 3 bases, and 14 bases lay in between. The CDR3 is 15 amino acids. CDR3 nucleotides: TGTGCCACCAGTGAGCCCGGACCGCCGAAAGAGACCCAGTACTTC. Encoded protein: CATSEPGPPKETQYF.

In this sample, this clonotype turned up many times. This chain connects TRBV2 to TRBJ1-6; a possible D gene is TRBD1 (6 bases). Germline loops: CDR1 SNHLY, CDR2 FYNNEI. V lost 1 base, J lost 8 bases, and 6 bases lay in between. The CDR3 loop spans 13 amino acids. CDR3 sequence (DNA): TGTGCCAGCAGTGAAGAGGGGGATTCACCCCTCCACTTT. It translates to CASSEEGDSPLHF.

There are a few counts of this clonotype. The chain employs TRBV14 and TRBJ2-2; D ambiguous. The CDR3 covers 13 residues. V gave up 5 bases and J gave up 1 base, with 5 bases separating them. CDR1 is SGHDN, CDR2 FVKESK, per germline. CDR3 bases: TGTGCCAGCAGCGCTGTGAACACCGGGGAGCTGTTTTTT. Its protein is CASSAVNTGELFF.

V is TRBV7-2 and J is TRBJ2-1; TRBD2 agrees at 7 bases. The CDR3 loop spans 14 amino acids. Germline CDR1 SGHTA, CDR2 FQGNSA. J lost 14 bases, V lost 5 bases, and 15 bases had no gene match. CDR3 DNA: TGTGCCAGCAGCACCCGATATGACGGGACTATTAAGTTCTTC. This encodes CASSTRYDGTIKFF.